This TCR beta chain derives from a study of cytomegalovirus exposure and HLA in healthy donors. The study, taken as a whole, reports: Whilst most TCR sequences proved rare, a subset of public TCRs occurred across many donors.

PCR was performed using 60 Vbeta and 13 Jbeta primers. Measured with immunoSEQ multiplex PCR; TCRdb has only the in-frame clones, and not every one. The sample consists of more than 110,000 clones, 75% of them appearing once. V lost 5 bases to trimming and J lost 0 bases; unmatched junction nucleotides: 5. CDR1 is SGHAT and CDR2 is FQDESV in the germline V gene (reference sequence). The length of the CDR3 is 16 residues. On this clone itself: Its antigen is still unknown. The sample carries other DNA sequences with the same CDR3.

The gene calls are TRBV11-1 and TRBJ1-4, with TRBD1 identical over 8 bases. This receptor was taken from a man between 25 and 39 years old in good health and CMV-seronegative. The sequenced sample was PBMCs. The CDR3 sequence: CASSTDRGSTNEKLFF. DNA of the CDR3: TGTGCCAGCAGCACAGACAGGGGATCAACTAATGAAAAACTGTTTTTT.